The 29 T cell receptor beta chains reported below all come from one sample, sequenced in a study of technical replicates of blood from a handful of donors. The protocol was immunoSEQ multiplex PCR, while the TCRdb copy is restricted to in-frame clones and leaves out a portion. The sample yields more than 90,000 clones, roughly 95% seen once. Source material: T cells isolated from PBMCs. Source of these receptors: a human donor in good health.

This sequence joins TRBV5-6 and TRBJ2-2; TRBD2 matches at 7 bases. J gave up 3 bases and V 6 bases, and 11 bases lay outside the gene matches. Germline CDR1 is SGHDT and CDR2 is YYEEEE. The CDR3 loop spans 16 amino acids. The CDR3 reads CASMRRERLYTGELFF. DNA of the CDR3: TGTGCCAGCATGAGGCGGGAGAGATTGTACACCGGGGAGCTGTTTTTT.

The chain joins TRBV9 to TRBJ2-7, with a tentative D call TRBD1 (6 bases). The V gene lost 4 bases and the J gene lost 4 bases, with 15 bases spanning the gap. The CDR3 sequence is 14 residues long. CDR1 and CDR2 from the germline V gene are SGDLS and YYNGEE. The CDR3 sequence is CASSPRTENYEQYF. In nucleotides, the CDR3 is TGTGCCAGCAGCCCCCGGACAGAAAATTACGAGCAGTACTTC. Drawing the rest from reference TRBV9 and TRBJ2-7, the complete variable domain is DSGVTQTPKHLITATGQRVTLRCSPRSGDLSVYWYQQSLDQGLQFLIQYYNGEERAKGNILERFSAQQFPDLHSELNLSSLELGDSALYFCASSPRTENYEQYFGPGTRLTVT.

The chain is built from TRBV9 and TRBJ1-2, with D possibly matching TRBD1 (6 bases). CDR3 length equals 16 residues. Trimming removed 0 bases from V and 0 bases from J, with 12 bases in between. Germline values: CDR1 SGDLS, CDR2 YYNGEE. CDR3 residues: CASSVGGTLSNYGYTF. The DNA of the CDR3 is TGTGCCAGCAGCGTAGGAGGGACACTTTCTAACTATGGCTACACCTTC.

V and J are TRBV6-5 and TRBJ1-1; D is unresolved. This CDR3 is 12 amino acids long. V was cut by 4 bases and J by 6 bases, with 9 bases left in between. The V gene's germline CDR1 is MNHEY and CDR2 SVGAGI. The CDR3 here is CASSSTSAEAFF. The CDR3 DNA follows: TGTGCCAGCAGTTCCACCAGCGCTGAAGCTTTCTTT.

This chain joins TRBV7-2 and TRBJ2-7, with D maybe TRBD1 (6 bases). CDR3 size: 17 residues. V lost 0 bases and J 3 bases, leaving 18 bases between the germline ends. Germline V lookup: CDR1 SGHTA, CDR2 FQGNSA. The CDR3 loop reads CASSLARVTGQGYEQYF. The CDR3 DNA reads TGTGCCAGCAGCTTAGCGAGGGTGACAGGCCAAGGCTACGAGCAGTACTTC.

The chain joins TRBV9 to TRBJ2-1; 15 nucleotides agree with TRBD2. The CDR3 sequence is 18 residues long. The J segment lost 1 base and the V segment lost 3 bases, leaving 5 bases of the junction unmatched. Germline-derived CDR1 and CDR2 are SGDLS and YYNGEE. This chain's CDR3 is CASSDGTSGRSSYNEQFF. DNA for the CDR3: TGTGCCAGCAGCGACGGGACTAGCGGGAGGTCTTCCTACAATGAGCAGTTCTTC.

J is TRBJ1-1 and V is TRBV7-2; D gene uncertain. The CDR3 has 12 amino acids. V lost 8 bases and J lost 5, with 12 bases in between. Germline CDR1 reads SGHTA; CDR2 reads FQGNSA. CDR3 in amino acids: CASGPSRTEAFF. In DNA, the CDR3 is TGTGCCAGCGGTCCGTCACGGACTGAAGCTTTCTTT.

V is TRBV2 and J is TRBJ1-1, with 12 bases fitting TRBD1. With 6 bases clipped from V and 1 base from J, the junction kept 3 bases outside the gene matches. Germline values: CDR1 SNHLY, CDR2 FYNNEI. This CDR3 spans 15 amino acids. The CDR3 region is CASRGDRGPNTEAFF. The DNA for the CDR3 is TGTGCCAGCAGAGGGGACAGGGGGCCGAACACTGAAGCTTTCTTT.

The rearrangement joins TRBV29-1 to TRBJ2-3, with 7 bases identical to TRBD2. This CDR3 has 14 residues. Unmatched junction bases numbered 8, after V lost 6 bases and J lost 2 bases. Per the germline V gene, CDR1 is SQVTM and CDR2 is ANQGSEA. The CDR3 sequence is CSVSTAGYTDTQYF. The CDR3 bases are TGCAGCGTGTCGACAGCGGGGTACACAGATACGCAGTATTTT.

This sequence joins TRBV11-2 and TRBJ1-3, with 10 bases aligning to TRBD1. The CDR3 runs 17 residues. The J segment lost 4 bases and the V segment lost 3 bases, leaving 9 bases of the junction unmatched. Looked up from germline, CDR1 is SGHAT and CDR2 is FQNNGV. The CDR3 is CASSLGRTGGLGNTIYF. CDR3 sequence (DNA): TGTGCCAGCAGCTTGGGAAGGACAGGGGGACTGGGAAACACCATATATTTT.

The chain employs TRBV10-2 and TRBJ1-1, with TRBD1 matching 7 bases. CDR1 WSHSY and CDR2 SAAADI come from the germline V gene. This CDR3 is 17 amino acids long. With 0 bases clipped from V and 0 bases from J, the junction kept 7 bases outside the gene matches. The CDR3, as DNA: TGCGCCAGCAGTGAGTCCTGGAGGGGACAGTTGAACACTGAAGCTTTCTTT. Encoded protein: CASSESWRGQLNTEAFF.

The J gene is TRBJ1-5, the V gene TRBV6-1, with D unresolved. The CDR3 runs 11 residues. Trimming shortened V by 3 bases and J by 12 bases, and 9 bases separated the two germline ends. Per germline, CDR1 MNHNS and CDR2 SASEGT. CDR3 in amino acids: CASSDLSNQHF. DNA for the CDR3: TGTGCCAGCAGTGATCTGTCTAACCAGCATTTT.

The chain is built from TRBV4-3 and TRBJ2-1; 10 bases fit TRBD2. V trimming: 3 bases; J trimming: 8 bases; junction bases outside the gene matches: 7. The length of the CDR3 is 15 residues. Germline loops: CDR1 LGHNA, CDR2 YSLEER. The CDR3 coding sequence is TGCGCCAGCAGCCAGGGCCCTCTAGCGGGGGATGAGCAGTTCTTC. Translating gives CASSQGPLAGDEQFF.

This clone was seen just once. The chain has TRBV9 and TRBJ2-7; D perhaps matches TRBD2 (6 bases). Germline-derived CDR1 and CDR2 are SGDLS and YYNGEE. The V and J ends lost 3 bases and 3 bases respectively, with 16 bases between them. The CDR3 loop spans 15 amino acids. The CDR3 loop is CASSGGDRKNYEQYF. The CDR3 bases are TGTGCCAGCAGCGGGGGGGACCGAAAAAACTACGAGCAGTACTTC.

The chain has TRBV7-2 and TRBJ2-2, with a tentative D call TRBD1 (5 bases). The CDR3 consists of 15 residues. Germline-derived CDR1 and CDR2 are SGHTA and FQGNSA. V lost 4 bases and J lost 3, with 12 bases in between. The CDR3 DNA follows: TGTGCCAGCAGCTCTAAGACAGCTTACACCGGGGAGCTGTTTTTT. This encodes CASSSKTAYTGELFF.

The rearrangement uses TRBV4-1 and TRBJ2-1; D might be TRBD2 (6 bases). From germline, CDR1 is MGHRA and CDR2 YSYEKL. V lost 6 bases, J lost 4 bases, and 16 bases lay in between. This CDR3 region has 15 residues. As DNA, the CDR3 is TGCGCCAGCAGTCGGCGGGACTCGGCATACAATGAGCAGTTCTTC. Encoded protein: CASSRRDSAYNEQFF.

CDR3 sequence reads: CASTPTGSRDERAFF. The CDR3 bases are TGTGCCAGCACCCCGACAGGGTCAAGAGACGAGAGAGCTTTCTTT. This chain joins TRBV11-2 and TRBJ1-1, with TRBD1 matching over 7 bases. The length of the CDR3 is 15 residues. J gave up 10 bases and V 7 bases, and 18 bases lay outside the gene matches. Germline V CDR1 and CDR2: SGHAT, FQNNGV.

The V call is TRBV28, the J call TRBJ2-7; 11 bases agree with TRBD2. Germline V CDR1 and CDR2: MDHEN, SYDVKM. The J segment lost 3 bases and the V segment lost 8 bases, leaving 3 bases of the junction unmatched. CDR3 length: 13 amino acids. The CDR3 nucleotides read TGTGCCAGCGGTCTAGCGGGAGGCTACGAGCAGTACTTC. It yields the protein CASGLAGGYEQYF.

The chain employs TRBV5-1 and TRBJ2-3, with a possible D match to TRBD1 (5 bases). Trimming shortened V by 2 bases and J by 1 base, and 11 bases separated the two germline ends. Germline values: CDR1 SGHRS, CDR2 YFSETQ. The CDR3 is 15 amino acids. The CDR3 bases are TGCGCCAGCAGCTTATGGGGCAGAGGCACAGATACGCAGTATTTT. It yields the protein CASSLWGRGTDTQYF.

This sequence joins TRBV7-2 and TRBJ2-1, with 9 bases fitting TRBD1. Losses at the gene ends were 5 bases for V and 10 bases for J; bases not matched to a gene: 9. The CDR3 runs to 14 residues. Per the germline V gene, CDR1 is SGHTA and CDR2 is FQGNSA. In nucleotides, the CDR3 is TGTGCCAGCAGCCCACAGGGGGCGGAGGACGAGCAGTTCTTC. This encodes CASSPQGAEDEQFF.

This chain links TRBV9 with TRBJ2-2, with 13 bases lining up with TRBD2. With 1 base clipped from V and 8 bases from J, the junction kept 5 bases outside the gene matches. In germline, CDR1 is SGDLS, CDR2 YYNGEE. The CDR3 contains 16 residues. CDR3 loop: CASSVTSGRASGELFF. CDR3 in DNA: TGTGCCAGCAGCGTAACTAGCGGGAGGGCCTCGGGGGAGCTGTTTTTT. The variable domain in full, with the rest retrieved from reference TRBV9 and TRBJ2-2, is DSGVTQTPKHLITATGQRVTLRCSPRSGDLSVYWYQQSLDQGLQFLIQYYNGEERAKGNILERFSAQQFPDLHSELNLSSLELGDSALYFCASSVTSGRASGELFFGEGSRLTVL.

This clone turned up a few times. The chain uses TRBV20-1 and TRBJ1-1, with unresolved D. In germline, CDR1 is DFQATT, CDR2 SNEGSKA (reference sequence). This CDR3 region has 11 residues. V was clipped by 3 bases and J by 7 bases, with 9 bases between them. As DNA, the CDR3 is TGCAGTGCTAGGATTCGGGGTGAAGCTTTCTTT. Translating it yields CSARIRGEAFF.

The V and J genes are TRBV27 and TRBJ1-1, with D perhaps matching TRBD1 (6 bases). Germline-derived CDR1 and CDR2 are MNHEY and SMNVEV (reference sequence). The V and J ends lost 3 bases and 5 bases respectively, with 10 bases between them. The CDR3 has 13 residues. The CDR3 spells CASSFGGETEAFF. For the CDR3, the DNA is TGTGCCAGCAGTTTTGGGGGCGAGACTGAAGCTTTCTTT.

This clone came up once. This chain joins TRBV2 and TRBJ2-6; D not certain. The germline V gene has CDR1 SNHLY and CDR2 FYNNEI. With 3 bases removed from V and 0 bases from J, the gap between germline ends came to 6 bases. This CDR3 has 15 residues. CDR3 in amino acids: CASSEGPSGANVLTF. The CDR3 DNA reads TGTGCCAGCAGTGAGGGCCCCTCTGGGGCCAACGTCCTGACTTTC.

This clone is labeled medium-sized. V usage is TRBV5-1 and J usage is TRBJ2-7; TRBD1 aligns across 9 bases. V shed 4 bases, J shed 6 bases, and the junction held 11 bases outside the gene matches. This CDR3 has 15 amino acids. Per germline, CDR1 SGHRS and CDR2 YFSETQ. As DNA, the CDR3 is TGCGCCAGCAGCCTCACCGGGACAGGGTATTCCGAGCAGTACTTC. It encodes CASSLTGTGYSEQYF.

This chain joins TRBV5-1 and TRBJ2-3, with D uncertain. CDR3 length: 14 amino acids. From germline, CDR1 is SGHRS and CDR2 YFSETQ. V shed 3 bases and J shed 2 bases, with 10 bases lying between them. CDR3 in amino acids: CASSYATYTDTQYF. CDR3 DNA: TGCGCCAGCAGCTACGCAACTTACACAGATACGCAGTATTTT.

This clone showed up just once. V gene TRBV6-5 combines with J gene TRBJ2-7; possible D gene TRBD1, 6 bases. V was shortened by 5 bases and J by 2 bases, with 10 bases between the two germline ends. The CDR3 extends over 13 amino acids. Germline V gene sequence: CDR1 MNHEY, CDR2 SVGAGI. CDR3 sequence: CASSVQGTYEQYF. The CDR3 bases are TGTGCCAGCAGTGTACAGGGAACCTACGAGCAGTACTTC.

The V and J genes are TRBV7-3 and TRBJ1-4; D may be TRBD1 (6 bases). From germline, CDR1 is SGHTA and CDR2 FQGTGA. There are 15 residues in the CDR3. Trimming removed 1 base at V and 7 bases at J, with 13 bases between. CDR3 sequence: CASSLNGQRGEKLFF. The DNA of the CDR3 is TGTGCCAGCAGCTTAAATGGACAGCGGGGTGAAAAACTGTTTTTT.

The chain couples TRBV27 to TRBJ2-7, with 9 positions matching TRBD2. After removal of 5 bases from V and 2 bases from J, the junction contained 7 bases not matched to a gene. CDR3 length: 15 amino acids. Germline values: CDR1 MNHEY, CDR2 SMNVEV (reference sequence). Here the CDR3 reads CASSPRGLAAYEQYF. In DNA, the CDR3 is TGTGCCAGCAGTCCCCGGGGACTAGCAGCCTACGAGCAGTACTTC.